Below are 8 T cell receptor beta chains sequenced from a single sample in a study of cytomegalovirus exposure and HLA in healthy donors (dated by TCRdb to 2016 to 2017). Libraries came from the immunoSEQ multiplex PCR assay. A mixture of 60 forward primers for TCR Vbeta segments and 13 reverse primers for TCR Jbeta segments was used in the multiplex PCR. The table comes from immuneACCESS by way of TCRdb, which keeps in-frame sequences with V and J called. Part of the clones is missing from these tables; in studies checked, under half for an unresolved V gene and the rest for unknown reasons. This sample has 90,000 to 110,000 clones in its table, and roughly 73% of those were observed once. Roughly 8.6% of the sample belongs to the ten largest clones. The sequenced sample was PBMCs. These TCRs come from a woman aged 35 to 49 in good health and CMV-seropositive.

CDR3 protein: CATSSTAGAPIHGYTF. The CDR3 DNA is TGTGCCACCAGCAGCACCGCAGGGGCGCCAATCCATGGCTACACCTTC. The chain uses TRBV15 and TRBJ1-2, with D possibly being TRBD1 (6 bases). The germline CDR1 and CDR2 sequences are LNHNV and YYDKDF (reference sequence). Trimming stripped 3 bases from V and 6 bases from J, with 20 bases between. The CDR3 consists of 16 residues.

This clone was observed a handful of times. The chain carries TRBV6-1 and TRBJ2-5, with a weak D call TRBD2 (5 bases). The CDR3 is made up of 14 amino acids. CDR1 is MNHNS and CDR2 is SASEGT in the germline V gene. Trimming left V 5 bases short and J 5 bases short, with 15 bases between. The CDR3 spells CASSKEVGYETQYF. In DNA, the CDR3 is TGTGCCAGCAGTAAGGAGGTCGGTTATGAGACCCAGTACTTC.

The V gene is TRBV18, the J gene TRBJ2-7; 13 bases fit TRBD2. Germline CDR1 and CDR2: KGHSH and LQKENI. This CDR3 contains 20 residues. After removal of 4 bases from V and 3 bases from J, the junction contained 18 bases not matched to a gene. CDR3 nucleotides: TGTGCCAGCTCACGACGACAGGGCGGGACTAGCGGGGTAAATCACTACGAGCAGTACTTC. Translated, it gives CASSRRQGGTSGVNHYEQYF.

This sequence joins TRBV5-1 and TRBJ1-2; D gene unclear. Trimming pared 0 bases from V and 4 bases from J, leaving 13 bases between. The germline CDR1 and CDR2 sequences are SGHRS and YFSETQ. This CDR3 comprises 15 residues. Written as DNA, the CDR3 is TGCGCCAGCAGCTTGGGGTGGGGAGGCGGCTATGGCTACACCTTC. Translating it yields CASSLGWGGGYGYTF.

The rearrangement joins TRBV28 to TRBJ2-1; D is unclear. Germline V gene lookup returns CDR1 MDHEN and CDR2 SYDVKM. The CDR3 runs to 14 residues. Trimming cost V 0 bases and J 5 bases, with 8 bases left between them. CDR3 in DNA: TGTGCCAGCAGTTTATGGTCAGGCAACAATGAGCAGTTCTTC. It specifies CASSLWSGNNEQFF.

The chain is built from TRBV7-9 and TRBJ2-1, with 9 bases aligning to TRBD1. J gave up 5 bases and V 5 bases, and 10 bases lay outside the gene matches. CDR1 is SEHNR, CDR2 FQNEAQ, per germline (reference sequence). The CDR3 runs to 16 residues. This CDR3 is CASSPGTGTWDNEQFF. DNA of the CDR3: TGTGCCAGCAGCCCTGGGACAGGGACGTGGGACAATGAGCAGTTCTTC.

The V gene is TRBV7-9, the J gene TRBJ2-3; D may be TRBD2 (5 bases). Germline V CDR1 and CDR2: SEHNR, FQNEAQ (reference sequence). The CDR3 covers 15 residues. V lost 0 bases and J lost 4, with 11 bases in between. In DNA, the CDR3 is TGTGCCAGCAGCTTAGCGGATCCTAGCCCAGATACGCAGTATTTT. Translated: CASSLADPSPDTQYF.

Only one count was recorded for this clone. This chain joins TRBV28 and TRBJ1-1; the D gene is possibly TRBD1 (5 bases). V was cut by 0 bases and J by 11 bases, with 7 bases left in between. This CDR3 has 11 residues. CDR1 is MDHEN, CDR2 SYDVKM, per germline. The CDR3 sequence: CASSLWGGAFF. The CDR3 nucleotides are TGTGCCAGCAGTTTATGGGGGGGGGCTTTCTTT.